Following are 15 T cell receptor beta chains from one sample sequenced in a study of T cell responses to AZD1222 COVID-19 vaccine (dated by TCRdb to the early 2020s). Explained via the paper, the time point label denotes: about 28 days (+/-7) after the second vaccine dose. Library method: the immunoSEQ multiplex PCR assay. TCRdb obtained this table from immuneACCESS and retained in-frame rearrangements with V and J assigned. These tables miss some clones; where compared with another copy, unresolved V genes account for less than half of the shortfall, and the remainder is unexplained. The sample data list over 15,000 clones, and 81% of these were observed just once. The ten top clones hold 20% to 25% of the sample. Source: peripheral blood, taken 28 days after the second AZD1222 dose. The origin of the receptors is an adult who received the AZD1222 COVID-19 vaccine.

The V gene is TRBV5-4, the J gene TRBJ2-3; 9 positions agree with TRBD1. The CDR3 has 13 amino acids. After removal of 5 bases from V and 6 bases from J, the junction contained 4 bases not matched to a gene. CDR1 and CDR2 (germline): SGHNT, YYREEE (reference sequence). The CDR3 sequence: CASRGQGGDTQYF. For the CDR3, the DNA is TGTGCCAGCAGGGGACAGGGCGGGGATACGCAGTATTTT. Looking up the rest from reference TRBV5-4 and TRBJ2-3 gives the full variable domain: ETGVTQSPTHLIKTRGQQVTLRCSSQSGHNTVSWYQQALGQGPQFIFQYYREEENGRGNFPPRFSGLQFPNYSSELNVNALELDDSALYLCASRGQGGDTQYFGPGTRLTVL.

The V call is TRBV7-6, the J call TRBJ1-3; D unresolved. V was trimmed by 5 bases and J by 8 bases, leaving 7 bases between them. CDR1 is SGHVS, CDR2 FNYEAQ, per germline. There are 11 residues in the CDR3. CDR3: CASSQLYTIYF. CDR3 nucleotide sequence: TGTGCCAGCAGCCAACTGTACACCATATATTTT. Together with reference TRBV7-6 and TRBJ1-3, the CDR3 gives the full variable domain: GAGVSQSPRYKVTKRGQDVALRCDPISGHVSLYWYRQALGQGPEFLTYFNYEAQQDKSGLPNDRFSAERPEGSISTLTIQRTEQRDSAMYRCASSQLYTIYFGEGSWLTVV.

The chain carries TRBV7-3 and TRBJ2-1; 9 bases are shared with TRBD2. Germline loops: CDR1 SGHTA, CDR2 FQGTGA. This CDR3 has 15 amino acids. V lost 2 bases to trimming and J lost 4 bases; unmatched junction nucleotides: 3. CDR3 region: CASSLVAGGYNEQFF. CDR3 sequence (DNA): TGTGCCAGCAGCTTAGTGGCGGGAGGGTACAATGAGCAGTTCTTC. The whole variable domain, remainder taken from reference TRBV7-3 and TRBJ2-1, is GAGVSQTPSNKVTEKGKYVELRCDPISGHTALYWYRQSLGQGPEFLIYFQGTGAADDSGLPNDRFFAVRPEGSVSTLKIQRTERGDSAVYLCASSLVAGGYNEQFFGPGTRLTVL.

This sequence joins TRBV6-2 or TRBV6-3 and TRBJ2-2; D is possibly TRBD2 (6 bases). The CDR3 is 15 amino acids. Germline V gives CDR1 MNHEY, CDR2 SVGEGT. V was cut by 5 bases and J by 5 bases, with 15 bases left in between. CDR3 bases: TGTGCCAGCAGTAATACTAGCCGGAGGACCGGGGAGCTGTTTTTT. Amino acid sequence: CASSNTSRRTGELFF.

V and J are TRBV27 and TRBJ1-5, with D uncertain. The length of the CDR3 is 13 residues. V lost 4 bases and J lost 2, with 6 bases in between. Germline CDR1 is MNHEY and CDR2 is SMNVEV (reference sequence). This CDR3 reads CASSWVRNQPQHF. CDR3 bases: TGTGCCAGCAGTTGGGTCCGCAATCAGCCCCAGCATTTT.

The chain uses TRBV29-1 and TRBJ2-3, with D maybe TRBD2 (5 bases). The CDR3 totals 12 residues. CDR1 is SQVTM, CDR2 ANQGSEA, per germline. V gave up 7 bases and J gave up 1 base, with 9 bases separating them. CDR3 residues: CSAAGGTDTQYF. The CDR3 nucleotides read TGCAGCGCCGCCGGGGGCACAGATACGCAGTATTTT.

V and J are TRBV6-2 or TRBV6-3 and TRBJ1-5; no clear D. The CDR3 contains 12 residues. The germline CDR1 and CDR2 sequences are MNHEY and SVGEGT. V was clipped by 4 bases and J by 7 bases, with 8 bases between them. This CDR3 reads CASSFGRQPQHF. CDR3 nucleotides: TGTGCCAGCAGTTTCGGTCGGCAGCCCCAGCATTTT.

The chain joins TRBV11-2 to TRBJ2-5; D possibly matches TRBD1 or TRBD2 (5 bases each). Trimming stripped 10 bases from V and 1 base from J, with 13 bases between. This CDR3 has 13 amino acids. Germline V gene data show CDR1 as SGHAT and CDR2 as FQNNGV. CDR3 sequence: CATGASSQETQYF. The CDR3 nucleotides are TGTGCCACCGGGGCGAGCTCCCAAGAGACCCAGTACTTC.

This CDR3 is CASSEVGGPLIGNTIYF. The CDR3 DNA is TGTGCCAGCAGTGAAGTTGGGGGTCCTCTAATAGGAAACACCATATATTTT. J is TRBJ1-3 and V is TRBV6-1, with D possibly being TRBD1 (5 bases). The CDR3 spans 17 residues. Germline V lookup: CDR1 MNHNS, CDR2 SASEGT. Deletions cut 1 base from V and 4 bases from J, with 17 bases between.

The chain recombines TRBV7-8 with TRBJ1-5; 9 positions agree with TRBD1. The CDR3 extends over 15 amino acids. The V gene's germline CDR1 is SGHVS and CDR2 FQNEAQ. Trimming at V came to 3 bases and at J to 5 bases, leaving 5 bases not matched to a gene. CDR3 sequence (DNA): TGTGCCAGCAGCTTCGAGGGACAGGGCTATCAGCCCCAGCATTTT. Encoded protein: CASSFEGQGYQPQHF.

This rearrangement joins TRBV2 to TRBJ1-6; TRBD1 is a possible D gene (5 bases). The CDR3 covers 13 residues. Germline V CDR1 and CDR2: SNHLY, FYNNEI. Trimming stripped 6 bases from V and 3 bases from J, with 6 bases between. Here the CDR3 DNA reads TGTGCCAGCAGACAGGACTATAATTCACCCCTCCACTTT. This gives the protein CASRQDYNSPLHF.

The V call is TRBV6-1, the J call TRBJ1-1; TRBD1 is a possible D gene (5 bases). Trimming removed 2 bases at V and 4 bases at J, with 14 bases between. The CDR3 length is 15 residues. Per the germline V gene, CDR1 is MNHNS and CDR2 is SASEGT. This CDR3 is CASSEPGGVVTEAFF. The CDR3 DNA reads as TGTGCCAGCAGTGAACCTGGGGGGGTGGTCACTGAAGCTTTCTTT.

The gene calls are TRBV9 and TRBJ2-5, with 11 bases that match TRBD2. CDR3 length equals 16 residues. Germline V gene lookup returns CDR1 SGDLS and CDR2 YYNGEE. Trimming took 4 bases from V and 2 from J; bases not matched to a gene: 7. CDR3 DNA: TGTGCCAGCAGCACCGGGACTAGCGGAGCTCAAGAGACCCAGTACTTC. The encoded protein is CASSTGTSGAQETQYF.

V usage is TRBV20-1 and J usage is TRBJ2-3, with TRBD2 matching over 12 bases. The germline CDR1 and CDR2 sequences are DFQATT and SNEGSKA (reference sequence). The CDR3 sequence is 17 residues long. With V trimmed by 3 bases and J by 0 bases, 7 bases remained unmatched. The CDR3 protein is CSASPSGRAVSTDTQYF. CDR3 DNA: TGCAGTGCTAGTCCTAGCGGGAGGGCCGTTAGCACAGATACGCAGTATTTT.

V usage is TRBV18 and J usage is TRBJ2-6; D uncertain. Trimming removed 10 bases from V and 2 bases from J, with 18 bases in between. The CDR3 has 16 residues. Germline lookup yields CDR1 KGHSH and CDR2 LQKENI. CDR3 DNA sequence: TGTGCCACCAGACAAGAGTTCAGTACTGGGGCCAACGTCCTGACTTTC. Amino acids: CATRQEFSTGANVLTF.